The entry that follows covers one TCR beta chain sequence. Germline CDR1 reads MGHRA; CDR2 reads YSYEKL. Unmatched junction bases numbered 3, after V lost 0 bases and J lost 2 bases. This CDR3 has 15 residues. These data originate in a study of control samples from healthy donors and cancer patients. Some clones are missing from TCRdb's copy, which holds only in-frame ones; the method was immunoSEQ multiplex PCR. The sample lists roughly 88,000 clones; roughly 91% were seen once. This chain uses TRBV4-1 with TRBJ2-5; 7 bases fit TRBD1. The clonotype comes from a man aged 50 to 60 in good health. Input material: blood. The CDR3 sequence is CASSQDRGSQETQYF. The CDR3 DNA reads TGCGCCAGCAGCCAAGACAGGGGGTCTCAAGAGACCCAGTACTTC.